This T cell receptor beta chain derives from a study of T cells in Graves' hyperthyroidism and ophthalmopathy (dated 2019 in TCRdb). With respect to the entire study: Peripheral blood samples were taken at the time of initial diagnosis, prior to any treatment. To identify TCR V-J signatures that set the groups apart, the researchers used a discovery cohort of 100 patients, made up of roughly 45 with Graves' ophthalmopathy and some 55 with stable Graves' hyperthyroidism. Prospective prediction of ophthalmopathy was tested in an independent validation cohort of under 20 hyperthyroidism patients and 17 patients who later progressed to ophthalmopathy. For training and testing, the 100 or so patients in the discovery cohort were randomly divided in a 7:3 ratio. In addition, the study compared T-cell repertoires in thyroid tissue and in blood from about six Graves' hyperthyroidism patients. After sampling, hyperthyroidism patients received methimazole starting at 30 mg daily, and ophthalmopathy patients received high-dose intravenous methylprednisolone. According to the paper, TCR Vbeta CDR3 sequencing was carried out on about 140 peripheral blood samples, which came from fewer than 50 ophthalmopathy, around 75 hyperthyroidism and roughly 17 progressor patients.

Stable Graves' hyperthyroidism was defined as the absence of progression to ophthalmopathy over 18 months of follow-up. Hyperthyroidism patients were aged 18 to 65 years and newly diagnosed, with disease duration of less than 2 months. The study excluded patients with uncontrolled infections, other autoimmune diseases, pregnancy or lactation. Clinical symptoms, serum thyroxine and TRAb, thyroid ultrasound, and orbital computed tomography formed the basis for the diagnoses. PBMCs were separated from approximately 10 ml of fresh peripheral blood using Ficoll-Paque density gradient centrifugation. Total RNA was extracted using Trizol reagent, and RNA quality was assessed on an Agilent 2100 Bioanalyzer. CDR1 SQVTM and CDR2 ANQGSEA are derived from the germline V gene. The CDR3 runs 15 residues from the cysteine to the phenylalanine. This entry keeps only the CDR3 DNA: 45 bases, framed from base 1. Trimming removed 8 bases from V and 5 bases from J, leaving 24 bases between the germline ends.

Results and caveats for the whole study, not just this receptor: Sample size was not statistically predetermined, and blinding of investigators to group allocation was not performed. Most expanded thyroid clonotypes (frequency above 0.001) were also found in blood, which suggests that blood repertoires may mirror thyroid immune responses. In validation, the model predicted progression to ophthalmopathy a median of about 5.9 months before onset, with over 60% sensitivity and almost 75% specificity. A model built on a 13 V-J signature distinguished ophthalmopathy from stable hyperthyroidism, reaching about 89% sensitivity and under 84% specificity in cross-validation and 80%/75% in testing.

Amplification of TCR beta CDR3 regions was carried out from RNA transcripts. The first round of RT-PCR for the TCR CDR3 was performed with the HTBI primer set and the Qiagen OneStep RT-PCR kit. Libraries were constructed in a second round of multiplex PCR, after which size selection and purification were performed. Sequencing of the libraries was done on an Illumina HiSeq2000 using paired-end 100 bp reads. The authors processed their data as follows. SOAPnuke was used to process the raw data, with reads discarded if the reads contained adapters or uncalled bases, had a mean Phred below 15, or lacked an exact constant-primer or identifier match. COPE v1.2.5 was used to merge high-quality paired reads, and clonotypes were defined as unique nucleotide sequences. Clonotypes were aligned to IMGT TRBV, TRBD and TRBJ reference segments using MiTCR v1.1. Analysis was restricted to V-J combinations with a frequency above 0.0001, which covered roughly 99% of repertoires. A TCS score was defined as the ratio between F50 (clonal expansion) and ExV (chaos), using BLOSUM62-based TCRdist between CDR3 peptides within each V-J. Welch's t-statistics and random forest reduced 514 V-J features to 10 to 15, which were used in a naive Bayes classifier (R e1071). TCRdb trimmed the raw reads at Q25, called clones with MiXCR and kept productive beta chains. Identical CDR3 protein sequences are pooled into one entry, listed with their most common genes and DNA. These V and J calls derive from TCRdb rather than the authors' analysis. Here the sample has fewer than 550,000 distinct CDR3 sequences; more than 15% occur a single time. Clones ranked in the top ten supply roughly 7.4% of the sample.

This clonotype was seen at least ten times. No antigen is known for it. Base qualities are not provided; no much larger clone lies one nucleotide away. The chain couples TRBV29-1 to TRBJ2-5; 6 matching bases give a weak D call of TRBD2. The TCR was taken from a young woman with Graves' hyperthyroidism. Sequenced sample: blood. The CDR3 is CSSRPYGDGGETQYF. Here is the DNA: TGCAGCTCACGACCGTACGGGGATGGGGGGGAGACCCAGTACTTC.